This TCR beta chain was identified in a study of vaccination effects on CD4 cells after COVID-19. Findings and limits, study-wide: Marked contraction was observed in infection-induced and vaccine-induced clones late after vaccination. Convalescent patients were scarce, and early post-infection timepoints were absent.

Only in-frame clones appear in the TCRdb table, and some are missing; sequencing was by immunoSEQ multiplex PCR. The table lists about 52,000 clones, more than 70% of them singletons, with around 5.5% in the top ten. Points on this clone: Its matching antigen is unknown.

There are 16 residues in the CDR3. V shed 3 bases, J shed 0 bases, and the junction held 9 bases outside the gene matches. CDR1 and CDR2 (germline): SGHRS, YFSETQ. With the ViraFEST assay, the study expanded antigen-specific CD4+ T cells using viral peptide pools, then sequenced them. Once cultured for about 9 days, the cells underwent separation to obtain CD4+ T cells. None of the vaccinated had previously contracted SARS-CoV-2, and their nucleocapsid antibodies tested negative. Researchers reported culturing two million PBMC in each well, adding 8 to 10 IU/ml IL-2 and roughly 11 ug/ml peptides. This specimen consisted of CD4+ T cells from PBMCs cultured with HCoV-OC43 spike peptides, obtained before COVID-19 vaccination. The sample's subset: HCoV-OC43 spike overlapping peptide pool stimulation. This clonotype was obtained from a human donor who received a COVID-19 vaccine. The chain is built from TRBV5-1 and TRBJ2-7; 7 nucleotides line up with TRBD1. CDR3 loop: CASSSLETGSSYEQYV. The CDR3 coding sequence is TGCGCCAGCAGCTCACTAGAGACAGGGAGCTCCTACGAGCAGTACGTC.